This TCR beta chain was sequenced during a study of T cells after yellow fever vaccination. CDR3 length: 16 residues. Synthesis of TCR cDNA relied on 5'RACE template switching, which attached a universal primer site and UMIs. TCRdb re-derived calls from the 5' RACE reads in MiXCR, one entry per CDR3 protein. In the table there are approximately 450,000 distinct CDR3 sequences, 18% of which are singletons. This clonotype has only a few counts. The gene calls are TRBV21-1 and TRBJ1-4. TRBV21-1 represents a pseudogene. This TCR came from a man aged 18-30 years who received the YFV17D yellow fever vaccine. Here the sequenced sample was PBMCs, taken before the yellow fever booster vaccination. CDR3 protein: CASSDQGGLVGEKLFF. CDR3 nucleotide sequence: TGTGCCAGCAGCGATCAGGGAGGATTGGTCGGTGAAAAACTGTTTTTT.